The 10 T cell receptor beta chains below come from one sample, sequenced in a study of OX40 agonist ivuxolimab in advanced cancers. Libraries were prepared through the immunoSEQ multiplex PCR assay. As stored in TCRdb, this immuneACCESS dataset retains in-frame rearrangements with V and J assigned. A fraction of the clones does not appear; measured against another copy, unresolved V genes explain less than half of the discrepancy, and the remainder lacks a known reason. Recorded for this sample are more than 100,000 clones; about nine tenths of them occurred a single time. Roughly 0.99% of the sample lies in the top ten. This specimen consisted of CD4+ or CD8+ T cells sorted from blood, obtained in a trial of the OX40 agonist ivuxolimab. The receptors here all came from an adult with an advanced solid tumor such as melanoma, head and neck, liver or kidney cancer.

CDR3 sequence: CASSPGRPGYTF. Written as DNA, the CDR3 is TGTGCCAGCAGTCCCGGACGGCCTGGCTACACCTTC. The chain has TRBV7-2 and TRBJ1-2; no definite D call. The germline gives CDR1 SGHTA, CDR2 FQGNSA. Trimming removed 6 bases at V and 7 bases at J, with 12 bases between. This CDR3 has 12 amino acids.

A note on this clone: Different DNA sequences within this sample yield the same CDR3. The chain is built from TRBV5-4 and TRBJ2-3; D remains ambiguous. V was trimmed by 0 bases and J by 1 base, leaving 3 bases between them. The CDR3 is 13 residues long. Germline V gives CDR1 SGHNT, CDR2 YYREEE (reference sequence). CDR3: CASSLGGTDTQYF. CDR3 bases: TGTGCCAGCAGCTTGGGGGGCACAGATACGCAGTATTTT.

The CDR3 reads CASSFAGVGTEKLFF. The CDR3 nucleotides are TGTGCCAGCAGCTTTGCAGGGGTGGGTACTGAAAAACTGTTTTTT. This chain joins TRBV7-9 and TRBJ1-4; a possible D gene is TRBD1 (6 bases). Germline CDR1 SEHNR, CDR2 FQNEAQ (reference sequence). This CDR3 has 15 amino acids. The ends were cut back, 3 bases at V and 7 bases at J, with 15 bases in the middle. The whole variable domain, remainder taken from reference TRBV7-9 and TRBJ1-4, is DTGVSQNPRHKITKRGQNVTFRCDPISEHNRLYWYRQTLGQGPEFLTYFQNEAQLEKSRLLSDRFSAERPKGSFSTLEIQRTEQGDSAMYLCASSFAGVGTEKLFFGSGTQLSVL.

V gene TRBV6-1 combines with J gene TRBJ2-5; no definite D call. V lost 4 bases, J lost 4 bases, and 10 bases lay in between. The CDR3 runs to 13 residues. Germline CDR1 and CDR2: MNHNS and SASEGT. CDR3 coding DNA: TGTGCCAGCAGTGGGACCCAAGGAGAGACCCAGTACTTC. The encoded protein is CASSGTQGETQYF.

This clone was seen more than once but under ten times. The rearrangement links TRBV6-1 to TRBJ1-2; 11 bases are a match to TRBD1. The trim removed 4 bases at V and 8 bases at J, leaving 12 bases unmatched. Germline V lookup: CDR1 MNHNS, CDR2 SASEGT. The CDR3 runs to 16 residues. This CDR3 reads CASSGTRDRGNRGYTF. CDR3 DNA sequence: TGTGCCAGCAGTGGCACCCGGGACAGGGGGAATAGGGGCTACACCTTC.

In this sample, this clone turned up once. V is TRBV30 and J is TRBJ1-5; D unclear. The CDR3 has 13 residues. Germline V lookup: CDR1 GTSNPN, CDR2 SVGIG (reference sequence). The V gene lost 0 bases and the J gene lost 4 bases, with 7 bases spanning the gap. CDR3 DNA: TGTGCCTGGAGTGTACAAGGGAATCAGCCCCAGCATTTT. Protein: CAWSVQGNQPQHF. The whole variable domain, remainder taken from reference TRBV30 and TRBJ1-5, is SQTIHQWPATLVQPVGSPLSLECTVEGTSNPNLYWYRQAAGRGLQLLFYSVGIGQISSEVPQNLSASRPQDRQFILSSKKLLLSDSGFYLCAWSVQGNQPQHFGDGTRLSIL.

The rearrangement joins TRBV20-1 to TRBJ2-7; D remains ambiguous. Trimming cost V 4 bases and J 3 bases, with 7 bases left between them. The CDR3 extends over 11 amino acids. Germline V gene data show CDR1 as DFQATT and CDR2 as SNEGSKA (reference sequence). In DNA form, the CDR3 reads TGCAGTGCTATCTATAGCTACGAGCAGTACTTC. This gives the protein CSAIYSYEQYF.

This clone was observed once. DNA for the CDR3: TGTGCCAGCATCGTAGGGGGCAGGGGACATCAGCCCCAGCATTTT. Translating gives CASIVGGRGHQPQHF. The chain recombines TRBV28 with TRBJ1-5; TRBD1 agrees at 7 bases. V was pared by 7 bases and J by 5 bases, with 11 bases of the junction left unmatched. CDR3 size: 15 residues. Germline CDR1 and CDR2: MDHEN and SYDVKM.

This clone came up a few times. This chain links TRBV18 with TRBJ2-2; TRBD1 agrees at 10 bases. Trimming removed 1 base from V and 5 bases from J; junction bases left unmatched: 1. The CDR3 has 15 residues. CDR1 and CDR2 (germline): KGHSH, LQKENI. CDR3 sequence reads: CASSPQGQGTGELFF. CDR3 DNA sequence: TGTGCCAGCTCACCACAGGGACAGGGGACCGGGGAGCTGTTTTTT. The full variable domain, in which reference TRBV18 and TRBJ2-2 provide the parts outside the CDR3, is NAGVMQNPRHLVRRRGQEARLRCSPMKGHSHVYWYRQLPEEGLKFMVYLQKENIIDESGMPKERFSAEFPKEGPSILRIQQVVRGDSAAYFCASSPQGQGTGELFFGEGSRLTVL.

This rearrangement joins TRBV7-8 to TRBJ2-7, with TRBD1 matching 8 bases. V gave up 2 bases and J gave up 2 bases; unmatched junction bases: 2. Germline CDR1 reads SGHVS; CDR2 reads FQNEAQ. This CDR3 spans 14 amino acids. The CDR3 spells CASSLKDRAYEQYF. In DNA form, the CDR3 reads TGTGCCAGCAGCTTAAAGGACAGGGCCTACGAGCAGTACTTC.